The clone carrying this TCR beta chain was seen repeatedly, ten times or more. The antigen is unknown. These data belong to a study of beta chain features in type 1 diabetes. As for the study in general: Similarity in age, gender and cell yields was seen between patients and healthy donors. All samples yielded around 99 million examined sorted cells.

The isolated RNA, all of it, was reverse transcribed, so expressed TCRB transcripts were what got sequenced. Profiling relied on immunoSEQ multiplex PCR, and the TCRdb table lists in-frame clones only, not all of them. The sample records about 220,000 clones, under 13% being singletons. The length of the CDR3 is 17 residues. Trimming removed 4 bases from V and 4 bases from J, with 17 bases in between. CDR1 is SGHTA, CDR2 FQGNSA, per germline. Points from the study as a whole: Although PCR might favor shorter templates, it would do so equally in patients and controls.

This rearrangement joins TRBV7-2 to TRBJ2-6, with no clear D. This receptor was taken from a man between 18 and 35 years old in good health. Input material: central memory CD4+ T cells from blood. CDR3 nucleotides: TGTGCCAGCAGCTCACAAAGGACGGCATCAGGGGCCAACGTCCTGACTTTC. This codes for CASSSQRTASGANVLTF. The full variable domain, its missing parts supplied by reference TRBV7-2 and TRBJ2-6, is GAGVSQSPSNKVTEKGKDVELRCDPISGHTALYWYRQSLGQGLEFLIYFQGNSAPDKSGLPSDRFSAERTGGSVSTLTIQRTQQEDSAVYLCASSSQRTASGANVLTFGAGSRLTVL.